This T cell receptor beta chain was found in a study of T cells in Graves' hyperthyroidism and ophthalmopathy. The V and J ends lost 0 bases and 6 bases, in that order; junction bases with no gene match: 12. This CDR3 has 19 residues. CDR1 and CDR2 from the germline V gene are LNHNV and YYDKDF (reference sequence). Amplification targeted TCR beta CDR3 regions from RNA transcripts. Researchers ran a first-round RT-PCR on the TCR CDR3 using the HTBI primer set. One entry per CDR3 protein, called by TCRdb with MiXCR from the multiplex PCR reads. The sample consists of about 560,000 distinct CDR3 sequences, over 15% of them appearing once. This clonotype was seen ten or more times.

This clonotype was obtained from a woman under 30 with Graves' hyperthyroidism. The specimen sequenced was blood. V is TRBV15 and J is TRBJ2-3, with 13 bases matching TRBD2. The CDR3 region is CATSRDGRLAGGRSDTQYF. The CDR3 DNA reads TGTGCCACCAGCAGAGATGGCCGACTAGCGGGGGGCCGGTCGGATACGCAGTATTTT.